This paragraph reports one T cell receptor beta chain. The sample comes from a study of T cell changes during pregnancy in multiple sclerosis. With 2 bases removed from V and 0 bases from J, the gap between germline ends came to 9 bases. The CDR3 spans 15 residues. Germline loops: CDR1 MNHEY, CDR2 SMNVEV (reference sequence). The data were produced by immunoSEQ multiplex PCR, yet TCRdb's version contains in-frame clones alone and is incomplete. The repertoire consists of 85,000 to 130,000 clones, with approximately 90% occurring once and the leading ten covering 1.5% to 2%. Specimen: peripheral blood, collected after pregnancy. The TCR originated in a female donor with multiple sclerosis, enrolled in a pregnancy study. The V call is TRBV27, the J call TRBJ2-3; TRBD2 is a possible D gene (5 bases). The CDR3 region has the DNA TGTGCCAGCAGTTTAAGCGGAATTAGCACAGATACGCAGTATTTT. Translating it yields CASSLSGISTDTQYF.